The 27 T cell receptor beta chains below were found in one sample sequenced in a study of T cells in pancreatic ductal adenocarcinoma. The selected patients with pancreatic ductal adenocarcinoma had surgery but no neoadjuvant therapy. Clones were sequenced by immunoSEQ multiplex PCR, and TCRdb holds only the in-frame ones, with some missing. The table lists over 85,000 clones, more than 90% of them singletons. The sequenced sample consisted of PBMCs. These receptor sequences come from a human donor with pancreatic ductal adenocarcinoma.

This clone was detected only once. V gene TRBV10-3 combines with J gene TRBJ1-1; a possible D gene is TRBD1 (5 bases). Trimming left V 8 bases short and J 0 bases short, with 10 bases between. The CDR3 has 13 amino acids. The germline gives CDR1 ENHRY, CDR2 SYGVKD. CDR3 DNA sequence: TGTGCCATCGGGGGGGAGATGAACACTGAAGCTTTCTTT. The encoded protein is CAIGGEMNTEAFF.

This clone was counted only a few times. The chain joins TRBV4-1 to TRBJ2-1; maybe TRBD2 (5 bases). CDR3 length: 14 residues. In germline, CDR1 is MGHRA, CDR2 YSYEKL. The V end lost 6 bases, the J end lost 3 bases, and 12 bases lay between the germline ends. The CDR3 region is CASRRAPGYNEQFF. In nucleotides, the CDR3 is TGCGCCAGCAGGAGGGCCCCCGGCTACAATGAGCAGTTCTTC.

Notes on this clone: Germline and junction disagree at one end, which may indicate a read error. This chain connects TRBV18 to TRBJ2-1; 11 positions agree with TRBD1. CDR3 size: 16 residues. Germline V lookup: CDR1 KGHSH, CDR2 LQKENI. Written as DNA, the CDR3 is TGTGCCAGCTCCCCACCGGGGACAGGGGGCTACAATGAGCAGTTCTTC. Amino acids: CASSPPGTGGYNEQFF.

The CDR3 coding sequence is TGTGCCACCAGCAGAGATACGGACAAAATCTACGAGCAGTACTTC. Translated: CATSRDTDKIYEQYF. The chain carries TRBV15 and TRBJ2-7, with a tentative D call TRBD1 (5 bases). CDR1 is LNHNV and CDR2 is YYDKDF in the germline V gene (reference sequence). The ends were cut back, 0 bases at V and 3 bases at J, with 12 bases in the middle. The CDR3 contains 15 residues.

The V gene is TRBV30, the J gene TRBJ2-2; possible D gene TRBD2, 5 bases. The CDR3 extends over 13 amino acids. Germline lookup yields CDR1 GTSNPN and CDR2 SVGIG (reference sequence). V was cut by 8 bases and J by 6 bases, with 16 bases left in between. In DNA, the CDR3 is TGTGCCGTAAGGGTGGCGGGCGCCGGGGAGCTGTTTTTT. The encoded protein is CAVRVAGAGELFF.

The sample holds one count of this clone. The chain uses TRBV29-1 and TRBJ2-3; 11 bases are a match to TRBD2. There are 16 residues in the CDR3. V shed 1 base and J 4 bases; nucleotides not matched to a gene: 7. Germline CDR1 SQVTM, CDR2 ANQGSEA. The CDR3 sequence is CSVEATSGSVADTQYF. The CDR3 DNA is TGCAGCGTTGAAGCTACTAGCGGGAGTGTTGCAGATACGCAGTATTTT.

The CDR3 sequence is CASSIGQPEDTQYF. DNA of the CDR3: TGTGCCAGTAGTATTGGGCAGCCTGAAGATACGCAGTATTTT. The chain carries TRBV19 and TRBJ2-3, with D unresolved. V lost 3 bases and J 5 bases, leaving 12 bases between the germline ends. Germline CDR1 LNHDA, CDR2 SQIVND (reference sequence). There are 14 residues in the CDR3. The variable domain in full, completed from reference TRBV19 and TRBJ2-3, reads DGGITQSPKYLFRKEGQNVTLSCEQNLNHDAMYWYRQDPGQGLRLIYYSQIVNDFQKGDIAEGYSVSREKKESFPLTVTSAQKNPTAFYLCASSIGQPEDTQYFGPGTRLTVL.

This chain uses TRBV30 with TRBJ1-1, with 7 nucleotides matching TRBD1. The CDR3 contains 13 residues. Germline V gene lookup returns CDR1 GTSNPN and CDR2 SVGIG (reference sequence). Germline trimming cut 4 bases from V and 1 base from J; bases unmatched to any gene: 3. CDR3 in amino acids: CAWTTGANTEAFF. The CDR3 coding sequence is TGTGCCTGGACAACAGGGGCGAACACTGAAGCTTTCTTT.

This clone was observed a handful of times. Written as DNA, the CDR3 is TGTGCCAGCAGAGAACAGGGCGCCAATCAGCCCCAGCATTTT. It codes for CASREQGANQPQHF. The rearrangement joins TRBV28 to TRBJ1-5; D might be TRBD1 (6 bases). The V gene lost 6 bases and the J gene lost 3 bases, with 12 bases spanning the gap. The CDR3 has 14 amino acids. Germline lookup yields CDR1 MDHEN and CDR2 SYDVKM.

CDR3 nucleotide sequence: TGTGCCAGCGGGGCGGGTGACTTACTAGCGGGAGTACAAGAGACCCAGTACTTC. Translated: CASGAGDLLAGVQETQYF. The chain links TRBV2 to TRBJ2-5, with TRBD2 matching 11 bases. The CDR3 has 18 residues. J was trimmed by 2 bases and V by 8 bases; bases with no gene match: 16. Germline assignment: CDR1 SNHLY and CDR2 FYNNEI.

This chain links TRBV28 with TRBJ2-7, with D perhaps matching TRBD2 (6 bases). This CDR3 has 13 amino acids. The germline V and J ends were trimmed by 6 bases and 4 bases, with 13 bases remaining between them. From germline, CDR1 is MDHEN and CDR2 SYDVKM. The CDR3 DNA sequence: TGTGCCAGCAGCTTTACTAGCAGGTACGAGCAGTACTTC. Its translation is CASSFTSRYEQYF.

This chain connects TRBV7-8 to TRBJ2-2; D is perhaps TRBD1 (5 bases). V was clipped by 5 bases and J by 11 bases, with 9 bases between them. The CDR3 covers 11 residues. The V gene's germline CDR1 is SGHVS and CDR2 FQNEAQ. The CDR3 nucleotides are TGTGCCAGCAGCCCAAGGGGCGAGCTGTTTTTT. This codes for CASSPRGELFF.

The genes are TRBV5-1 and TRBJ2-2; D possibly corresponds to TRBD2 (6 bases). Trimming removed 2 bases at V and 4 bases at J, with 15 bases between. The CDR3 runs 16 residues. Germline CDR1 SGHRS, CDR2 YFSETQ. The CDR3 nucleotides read TGCGCCAGCAGCTTTCAAGGAGGGCGCGGCACCGGGGAGCTGTTTTTT. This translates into CASSFQGGRGTGELFF.

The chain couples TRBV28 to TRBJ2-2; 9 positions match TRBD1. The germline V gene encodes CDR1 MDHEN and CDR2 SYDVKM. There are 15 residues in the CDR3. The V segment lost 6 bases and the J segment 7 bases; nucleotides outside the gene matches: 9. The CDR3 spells CASSAGTGSIGELFF. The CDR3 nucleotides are TGTGCCAGCAGCGCAGGGACAGGGAGTATCGGGGAGCTGTTTTTT.

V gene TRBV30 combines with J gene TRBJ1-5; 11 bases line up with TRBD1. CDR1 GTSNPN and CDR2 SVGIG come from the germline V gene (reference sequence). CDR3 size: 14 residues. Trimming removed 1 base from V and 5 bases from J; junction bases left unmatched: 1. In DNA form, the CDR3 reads TGTGCCTGGAGTGAGGGACAGGGGGATCAGCCCCAGCATTTT. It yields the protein CAWSEGQGDQPQHF.

The DNA of the CDR3 is TGTGCCAGCTCACCAGCCAGCGGGGTCGCGAATGAGCAGTTCTTC. Translated: CASSPASGVANEQFF. The chain uses TRBV18 and TRBJ2-1, with 7 bases identical to TRBD2. The germline gives CDR1 KGHSH, CDR2 LQKENI. The CDR3 has 15 amino acids. With V trimmed by 2 bases and J by 7 bases, 8 bases remained unmatched.

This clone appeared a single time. The CDR3 region is CASSLQGWSTEAFF. The CDR3 nucleotides read TGCGCCAGCAGCTTGCAGGGATGGAGTACTGAAGCTTTCTTT. The chain is built from TRBV5-1 and TRBJ1-1; possible D gene TRBD1, 5 bases. The length of the CDR3 is 14 residues. The V end was cut by 1 base, the J end by 5 bases, with 12 bases between. Germline-derived CDR1 and CDR2 are SGHRS and YFSETQ.

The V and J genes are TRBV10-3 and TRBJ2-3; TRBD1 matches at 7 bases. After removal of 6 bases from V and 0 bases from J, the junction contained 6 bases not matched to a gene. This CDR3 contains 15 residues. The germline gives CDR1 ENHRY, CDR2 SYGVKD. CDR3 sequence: CAIRDGTASTDTQYF. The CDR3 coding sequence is TGTGCCATCAGAGACGGGACAGCCAGCACAGATACGCAGTATTTT.

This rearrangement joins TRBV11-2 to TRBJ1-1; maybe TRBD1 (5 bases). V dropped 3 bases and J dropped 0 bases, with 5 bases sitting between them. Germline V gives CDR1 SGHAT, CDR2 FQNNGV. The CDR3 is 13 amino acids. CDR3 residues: CASSLTVNTEAFF. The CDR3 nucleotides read TGTGCCAGCAGCTTGACAGTGAACACTGAAGCTTTCTTT. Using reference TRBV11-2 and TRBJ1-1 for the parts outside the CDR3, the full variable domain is EAGVAQSPRYKIIEKRQSVAFWCNPISGHATLYWYQQILGQGPKLLIQFQNNGVVDDSQLPKDRFSAERLKGVDSTLKIQPAKLEDSAVYLCASSLTVNTEAFFGQGTRLTVV.

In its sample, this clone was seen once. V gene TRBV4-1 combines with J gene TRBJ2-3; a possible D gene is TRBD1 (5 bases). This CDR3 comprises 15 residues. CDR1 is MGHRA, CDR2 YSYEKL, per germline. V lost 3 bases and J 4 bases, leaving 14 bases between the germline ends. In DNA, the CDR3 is TGCGCCAGCAGCCACCCCAGGGCCCAGGCAGATACGCAGTATTTT. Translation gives CASSHPRAQADTQYF.

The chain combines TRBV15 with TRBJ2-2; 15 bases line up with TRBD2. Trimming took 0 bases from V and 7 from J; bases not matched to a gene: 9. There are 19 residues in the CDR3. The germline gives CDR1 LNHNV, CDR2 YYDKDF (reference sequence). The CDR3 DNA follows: TGTGCCACCAGCAGAGATCCAGGACTAGCGGGAGGGGTAGGCGGGGAGCTGTTTTTT. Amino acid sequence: CATSRDPGLAGGVGGELFF.

The chain's CDR3 is CASSSPMGAVTGELFF. The CDR3 DNA follows: TGTGCCAGCAGCTCCCCGATGGGGGCTGTCACCGGGGAGCTGTTTTTT. The chain combines TRBV9 with TRBJ2-2; D perhaps matches TRBD1 (6 bases). Germline CDR1 is SGDLS and CDR2 is YYNGEE. Trimming stripped 4 bases from V and 4 bases from J, with 17 bases between. The length of the CDR3 is 16 residues.

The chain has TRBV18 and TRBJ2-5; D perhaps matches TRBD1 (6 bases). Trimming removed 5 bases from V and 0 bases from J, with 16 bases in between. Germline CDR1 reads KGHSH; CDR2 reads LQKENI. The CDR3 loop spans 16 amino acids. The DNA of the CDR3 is TGTGCCAGCTCAATAAACAGGGTCGAGAACCAAGAGACCCAGTACTTC. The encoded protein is CASSINRVENQETQYF.

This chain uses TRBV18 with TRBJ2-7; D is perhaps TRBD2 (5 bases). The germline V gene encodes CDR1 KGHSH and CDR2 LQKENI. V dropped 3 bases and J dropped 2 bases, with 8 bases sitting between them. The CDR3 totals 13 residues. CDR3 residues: CASSPGVAYEQYF. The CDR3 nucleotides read TGTGCCAGCTCACCGGGAGTAGCCTACGAGCAGTACTTC.

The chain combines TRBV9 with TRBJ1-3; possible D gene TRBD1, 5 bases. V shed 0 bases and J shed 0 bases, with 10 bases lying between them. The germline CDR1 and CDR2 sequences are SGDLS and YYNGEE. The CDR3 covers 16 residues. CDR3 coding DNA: TGTGCCAGCAGCGTAGGACAGAGTTTCTCTGGAAACACCATATATTTT. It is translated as CASSVGQSFSGNTIYF.

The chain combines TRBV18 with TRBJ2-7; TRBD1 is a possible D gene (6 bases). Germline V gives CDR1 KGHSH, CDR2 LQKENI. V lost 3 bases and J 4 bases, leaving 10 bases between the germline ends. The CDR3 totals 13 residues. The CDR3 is CASSPTGTYEQYF. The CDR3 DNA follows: TGTGCCAGCTCACCCACGGGGACATACGAGCAGTACTTC.

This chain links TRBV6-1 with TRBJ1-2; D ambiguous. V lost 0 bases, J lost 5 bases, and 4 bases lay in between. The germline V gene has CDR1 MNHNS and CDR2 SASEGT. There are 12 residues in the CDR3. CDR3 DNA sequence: TGTGCCAGCAGTGAAGCCCGGTATGGCTACACCTTC. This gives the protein CASSEARYGYTF.